This TCR beta chain was found in a study of yellow fever vaccine responses in identical twins. General study points: Twins' vaccine T cell responses were reported to seem partly convergent and partly personalized.

V was clipped by 0 bases and J by 6 bases, with 17 bases between them. The germline V gene encodes CDR1 LGHDT and CDR2 YNNKEL (reference sequence). The CDR3 has 16 residues. Note on this clonotype: Antigen: not known.

Each CDR3 protein gets one entry after TCRdb re-called the RT-PCR reads with MiXCR. The sample records around 13,000 distinct CDR3 sequences, about 88% being singletons. V gene TRBV3-1 combines with J gene TRBJ1-1; D possibly corresponds to TRBD1 (5 bases). This receptor was identified in a woman between 18 and 29 years old who received the yellow fever vaccine. The sequenced sample was T cells from blood (PBMCs), unsorted or a sorted subset (not recorded which), obtained before or after yellow fever vaccination (not recorded which). This CDR3 is CASSQDHHRRGAEAFF. CDR3 nucleotide sequence: TGTGCCAGCAGCCAAGACCATCACCGGCGGGGGGCTGAAGCTTTCTTT.